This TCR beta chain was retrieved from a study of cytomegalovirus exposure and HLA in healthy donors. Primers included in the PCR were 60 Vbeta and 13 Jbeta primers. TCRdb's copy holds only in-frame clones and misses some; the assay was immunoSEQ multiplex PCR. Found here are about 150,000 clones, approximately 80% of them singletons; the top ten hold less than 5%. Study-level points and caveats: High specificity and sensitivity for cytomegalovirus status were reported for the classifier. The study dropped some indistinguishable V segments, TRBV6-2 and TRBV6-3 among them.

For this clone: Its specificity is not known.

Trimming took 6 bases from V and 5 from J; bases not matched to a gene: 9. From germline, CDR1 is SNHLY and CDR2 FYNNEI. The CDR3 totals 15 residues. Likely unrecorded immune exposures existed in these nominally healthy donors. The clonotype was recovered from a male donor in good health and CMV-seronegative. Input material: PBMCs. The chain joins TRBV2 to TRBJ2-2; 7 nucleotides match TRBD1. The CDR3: CASSPRGLGTGELFF. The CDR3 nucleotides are TGTGCCAGCAGCCCCAGGGGGTTAGGGACCGGGGAGCTGTTTTTT.